These 23 T cell receptor beta chains originate from one sample sequenced in a study of blood T cells in healthy people across ages. A sample-barcoded 5' primer and a J-beta primer mix were used in a second PCR of roughly 6 to 11 cycles. TCRdb itself ran the 5' RACE reads through MiXCR, one entry per CDR3 protein. The sample consists of about 1,800,000 distinct CDR3 sequences, approximately 30% of them appearing once. Sequencing was performed on blood. These receptors were collected from a woman in her thirties in good health.

The genes are TRBV7-4 and TRBJ2-3; TRBD2 aligns across 12 bases. The CDR3 is 22 residues long. Germline CDR1 SGHVT, CDR2 SQSDAQ. J gave up 1 base and V 5 bases, and 22 bases lay outside the gene matches. The CDR3 nucleotides read TGTGCCAGCAGCCCGATCATCCTGAGAACACTAGCGGGAGGAGGAGGCACAGATACGCAGTATTTT. This codes for CASSPIILRTLAGGGGTDTQYF.

This rearrangement joins TRBV20-1 to TRBJ1-5; possible D gene TRBD1, 5 bases. The CDR3 spans 14 residues. Germline V gene data show CDR1 as DFQATT and CDR2 as SNEGSKA (reference sequence). The ends were cut back, 5 bases at V and 3 bases at J, with 14 bases in the middle. CDR3 sequence (DNA): TGCAGTGCTGGTAAAGGGGACTCCAATCAGCCCCAGCATTTT. It translates to CSAGKGDSNQPQHF.

The chain is built from TRBV18 and TRBJ1-4; no definite D call. V lost 3 bases and J 5 bases, leaving 13 bases between the germline ends. The CDR3 is 15 amino acids. From germline, CDR1 is KGHSH and CDR2 LQKENI. CDR3 coding DNA: TGTGCCAGCTCACCCCTAACACTAGGGAATGAAAAACTGTTTTTT. It encodes CASSPLTLGNEKLFF.

This clonotype occurred a few times. V and J are TRBV6-1 and TRBJ2-6; the D call may be TRBD1 or TRBD2 (5 bases each). Germline CDR1 and CDR2: MNHNS and SASEGT. V dropped 8 bases and J dropped 0 bases, with 11 bases sitting between them. CDR3 length equals 15 residues. The CDR3 reads CASSGAHSGANVLTF. In DNA form, the CDR3 reads TGTGCCAGCTCCGGGGCACACTCTGGGGCCAACGTCCTGACTTTC.

The chain links TRBV6-2 or TRBV6-3 to TRBJ2-1; TRBD2 matches 9 bases. This CDR3 region has 17 residues. V lost 4 bases, J lost 4 bases, and 11 bases stayed unmatched. Germline-derived CDR1 and CDR2 are MNHEY and SVGEGT. Here the CDR3 DNA reads TGTGCCAGCAGTTCGTCCCCCCTAGCGGGAAGATACAATGAGCAGTTCTTC. Its translation is CASSSSPLAGRYNEQFF.

This clonotype was found a few times. The genes are TRBV6-5 and TRBJ1-1; TRBD1 is a possible D gene (5 bases). Trimming took 6 bases from V and 3 from J, leaving 14 bases between them. The CDR3 runs 14 residues. Germline V gene data show CDR1 as MNHEY and CDR2 as SVGAGI. For the CDR3, the DNA is TGTGCCAGCAGGCGTGACGGGGGATACACTGAAGCTTTCTTT. This translates into CASRRDGGYTEAFF.

The chain carries TRBV19 and TRBJ2-7, with TRBD2 matching over 7 bases. CDR3 length equals 14 residues. Germline CDR1 LNHDA, CDR2 SQIVND (reference sequence). Trimming cost V 1 base and J 0 bases; bases outside gene matches: 0. CDR3 nucleotide sequence: TGTGCCAGTAGTATAGCTAGCGGCTCCTACGAGCAGTACTTC. This codes for CASSIASGSYEQYF.

This clonotype appeared a few times. V gene TRBV6-2 or TRBV6-3 combines with J gene TRBJ2-1; 7 nucleotides line up with TRBD1. Germline trimming cut 5 bases from V and 6 bases from J; bases unmatched to any gene: 10. Germline V gene data show CDR1 as MNHEY and CDR2 as SVGEGT. The CDR3 sequence is 15 residues long. CDR3 coding DNA: TGTGCCAGCAGTCCTCGGACAGGCATTCTCAATGAGCAGTTCTTC. Its protein product is CASSPRTGILNEQFF.

This clonotype was seen at least ten times. This rearrangement joins TRBV10-3 to TRBJ2-5, with a tentative D call TRBD2 (6 bases). Per germline, CDR1 ENHRY and CDR2 SYGVKD. This CDR3 contains 15 residues. With 10 bases removed from V and 5 bases from J, the gap between germline ends came to 23 bases. The CDR3 coding sequence is TGTGCCACCGCCGGGGATGCGGAGGGGCTGGAGACCCAGTACTTC. The encoded protein is CATAGDAEGLETQYF.

This clonotype was detected a few times. The V call is TRBV7-2, the J call TRBJ1-2, with TRBD1 matching over 7 bases. V was pared by 4 bases and J by 0 bases, with 5 bases of the junction left unmatched. Per the germline V gene, CDR1 is SGHTA and CDR2 is FQGNSA. This CDR3 spans 15 amino acids. The CDR3 here is CASSWTGTANYGYTF. CDR3 sequence (DNA): TGTGCCAGCAGCTGGACCGGGACAGCTAACTATGGCTACACCTTC.

The CDR3 reads CASSSTPGTGGVNTQYF. DNA for the CDR3: TGTGCCAGCAGCTCCACCCCCGGGACAGGGGGCGTGAATACGCAGTATTTT. The rearrangement uses TRBV5-5 and TRBJ2-3, with TRBD1 matching over 12 bases. The CDR3 sequence is 17 residues long. V lost 3 bases and J lost 7; bases outside the gene matches: 12. Per germline, CDR1 SGHKS and CDR2 YYEKEE (reference sequence).

This clonotype was detected ten times or more. The CDR3 sequence: CASSAEGETQYF. CDR3 nucleotides: TGTGCCAGCAGCGCGGAGGGGGAGACCCAGTACTTC. The chain recombines TRBV9 with TRBJ2-5; TRBD2 might be the D (6 bases). There are 12 residues in the CDR3. Germline V gene data show CDR1 as SGDLS and CDR2 as YYNGEE. Trimming took 3 bases from V and 5 from J, leaving 8 bases between them.

This clonotype has only a few counts. The chain combines TRBV5-1 with TRBJ2-1; D might be TRBD2 (5 bases). Looked up from germline, CDR1 is SGHRS and CDR2 is YFSETQ. The CDR3 consists of 15 residues. The V end was cut by 7 bases, the J end by 7 bases, with 21 bases between. CDR3 protein: CASGLGRVRGNEQFF. DNA of the CDR3: TGCGCCAGCGGATTGGGTCGCGTGAGAGGGAATGAGCAGTTCTTC.

This clonotype was counted once. The genes are TRBV12-3 or TRBV12-4 and TRBJ2-7, with 7 bases fitting TRBD2. Trimming cost V 6 bases and J 7 bases; bases outside gene matches: 15. This CDR3 spans 15 amino acids. CDR3 protein: CASSKYSGTYNEQYF. The CDR3 coding sequence is TGTGCCAGCAGCAAATACAGCGGGACGTACAATGAGCAGTACTTC.

CDR3 coding DNA: TGTGCCAGCAGTTACGGGACGGGGGGGTACAATGAGCAGTACTTC. This sequence encodes CASSYGTGGYNEQYF. The chain has TRBV6-2 or TRBV6-3 and TRBJ2-4; 8 bases fit TRBD2. The CDR3 has 15 residues. CDR1 and CDR2 (germline): MNHEY, SVGEGT. J lost 13 bases, V lost 2 bases, and 13 bases had no gene match.

The chain has TRBV3-1 and TRBJ2-5; no clear D. The germline V gene encodes CDR1 LGHDT and CDR2 YNNKEL (reference sequence). The V end lost 2 bases, the J end lost 11 bases, and 15 bases lay between the germline ends. This CDR3 contains 13 residues. CDR3 bases: TGTGCCAGCAGCCAATGGAGCCAAGAAGAGCAGTACTTC. Encoded protein: CASSQWSQEEQYF.

This clonotype was counted many times. The rearrangement joins TRBV15 to TRBJ1-2; D gene unclear. Trimming pared 3 bases from V and 7 bases from J, leaving 9 bases between. CDR1 and CDR2 (germline): LNHNV, YYDKDF (reference sequence). The CDR3 loop spans 12 amino acids. CDR3 sequence: CATSRRNSGYTF. The CDR3 DNA sequence: TGTGCCACCAGCAGGAGGAATAGTGGCTACACCTTC.

V usage is TRBV5-1 and J usage is TRBJ2-5, with 8 bases matching TRBD1. With 5 bases clipped from V and 5 bases from J, the junction kept 14 bases outside the gene matches. Germline CDR1 and CDR2: SGHRS and YFSETQ. CDR3 length: 16 amino acids. CDR3 protein: CASSSESPGGRETQYF. CDR3 DNA sequence: TGCGCCAGCAGTTCGGAGAGCCCAGGGGGCAGGGAGACCCAGTACTTC. Full variable domain (rest looked up from reference TRBV5-1 and TRBJ2-5): KAGVTQTPRYLIKTRGQQVTLSCSPISGHRSVSWYQQTPGQGLQFLFEYFSETQRNKGNFPGRFSGRQFSNSRSEMNVSTLELGDSALYLCASSSESPGGRETQYFGPGTRLLVL.

Remarks on this clonotype: Given a much more abundant clone one base away, this may be a read error. This chain joins TRBV6-1 and TRBJ2-1; TRBD1 agrees at 9 bases. With V trimmed by 5 bases and J by 10 bases, 12 bases remained unmatched. The germline V gene encodes CDR1 MNHNS and CDR2 SASEGT. The CDR3 is 15 amino acids. CDR3 nucleotide sequence: TGTGCCAGCAGTCTCACGGGACAGGGTCCCTACGAGCAGTTCTTC. This encodes CASSLTGQGPYEQFF.

This clonotype has at least ten counts. The rearrangement uses TRBV5-6 and TRBJ1-5; TRBD1 might be the D (5 bases). Germline V lookup: CDR1 SGHDT, CDR2 YYEEEE. The length of the CDR3 is 17 residues. V shed 0 bases and J shed 5 bases, with 18 bases lying between them. CDR3 residues: CASSLAGDRGRHQPQHF. CDR3 nucleotides: TGTGCCAGCAGCTTGGCCGGGGACCGAGGTAGGCATCAGCCCCAGCATTTT.

The chain's CDR3 is CSARPTGVGDTQYF. CDR3 coding DNA: TGCAGTGCTAGACCTACAGGGGTGGGAGATACGCAGTATTTT. The chain recombines TRBV20-1 with TRBJ2-3, with 7 bases lining up with TRBD1. Germline-derived CDR1 and CDR2 are DFQATT and SNEGSKA (reference sequence). Germline trimming cut 2 bases from V and 5 bases from J; bases unmatched to any gene: 7. The CDR3 length is 14 residues.

The chain uses TRBV30 and TRBJ1-2; TRBD1 matches at 8 bases. This CDR3 has 13 amino acids. Germline V gives CDR1 GTSNPN, CDR2 SVGIG (reference sequence). J lost 3 bases, V lost 2 bases, and 2 bases had no gene match. The CDR3 nucleotides are TGTGCCTGGAGTCCACAGGGGGACTATGGCTACACCTTC. Encoded protein: CAWSPQGDYGYTF.

The chain couples TRBV2 to TRBJ2-7, with D tentatively TRBD1 (6 bases). Germline V CDR1 and CDR2: SNHLY, FYNNEI. V shed 10 bases and J shed 0 bases, with 19 bases lying between them. The CDR3 has 15 amino acids. CDR3 amino acids: CATHMQGRTSYEQYF. The CDR3 DNA reads TGTGCCACCCACATGCAGGGGCGAACCTCCTACGAGCAGTACTTC. The full variable domain, completed using reference TRBV2 and TRBJ2-7, is EPEVTQTPSHQVTQMGQEVILRCVPISNHLYFYWYRQILGQKVEFLVSFYNNEISEKSEIFDDQFSVERPDGSNFTLKIRSTKLEDSAMYFCATHMQGRTSYEQYFGPGTRLTVT.